This TCR beta chain was documented in a study of blood T cell repertoires in COVID-19. Across the whole study: The origin of the acute and convalescent COVID-19 samples was the United States, Italy and Spain. In each case, the material was cDNA or gDNA derived from T cells, B-cell-depleted T cells, or PBMCs.

Per the authors' pipeline: Estimated nucleated cell counts came from reference gene primer amplification. Sequencing was performed with immunoSEQ multiplex PCR; in TCRdb, only in-frame clones are kept and a portion is missing. V, J and clone size were drawn from that table, and D and trimming were deduced from the DNA. Of some 97,000 clones listed, about 80% are singletons. This TCR derives from a woman between 70 and 85 years old with acute or convalescent COVID-19. Sequenced material: peripheral blood.

The CDR3 loop is CASSYSSGQGNTIYF. The CDR3 coding sequence is TGTGCCAGCAGTTACTCGTCGGGACAGGGGAACACCATATATTTT. The V call is TRBV6-5, the J call TRBJ1-3; 10 bases are shared with TRBD1. V lost 0 bases and J lost 7; bases outside the gene matches: 3. The CDR3 length is 15 residues. In germline, CDR1 is MNHEY, CDR2 SVGAGI.